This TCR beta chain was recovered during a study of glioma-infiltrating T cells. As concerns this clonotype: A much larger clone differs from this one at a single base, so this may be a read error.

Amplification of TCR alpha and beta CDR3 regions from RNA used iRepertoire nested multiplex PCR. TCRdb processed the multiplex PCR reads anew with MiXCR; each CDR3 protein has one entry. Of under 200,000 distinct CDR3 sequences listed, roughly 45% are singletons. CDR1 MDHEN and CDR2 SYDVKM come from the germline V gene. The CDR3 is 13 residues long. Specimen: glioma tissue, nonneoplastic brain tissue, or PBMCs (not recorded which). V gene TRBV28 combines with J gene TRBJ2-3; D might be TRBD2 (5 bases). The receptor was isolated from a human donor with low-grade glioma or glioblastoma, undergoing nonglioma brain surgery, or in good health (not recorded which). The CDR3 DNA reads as TGTGCCAGCGGGTCGGGGAGCACACATACGCAGTATTTT. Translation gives CASGSGSTHTQYF.